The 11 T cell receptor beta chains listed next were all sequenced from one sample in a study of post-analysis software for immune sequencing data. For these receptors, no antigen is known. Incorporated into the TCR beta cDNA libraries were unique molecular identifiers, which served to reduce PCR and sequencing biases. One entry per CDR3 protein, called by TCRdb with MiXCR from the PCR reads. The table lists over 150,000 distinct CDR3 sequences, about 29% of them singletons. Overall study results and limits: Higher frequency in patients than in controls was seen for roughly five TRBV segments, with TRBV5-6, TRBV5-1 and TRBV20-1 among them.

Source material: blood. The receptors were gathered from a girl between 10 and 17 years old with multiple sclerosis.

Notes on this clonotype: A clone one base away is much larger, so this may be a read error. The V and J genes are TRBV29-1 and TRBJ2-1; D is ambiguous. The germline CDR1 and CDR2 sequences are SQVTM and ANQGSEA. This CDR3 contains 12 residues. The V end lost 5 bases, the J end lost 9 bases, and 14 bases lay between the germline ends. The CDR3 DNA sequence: TGCAGCGTTCTTTCTGGTCATATTGAGCAGTTCTTC. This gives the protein CSVLSGHIEQFF.

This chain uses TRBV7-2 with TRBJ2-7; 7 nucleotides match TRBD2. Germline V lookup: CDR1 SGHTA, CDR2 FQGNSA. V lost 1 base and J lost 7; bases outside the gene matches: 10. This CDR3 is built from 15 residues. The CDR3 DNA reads TGTGCCAGCAGCTTAGTAGGAAGCGGGAACAATGAGCAGTACTTC. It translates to CASSLVGSGNNEQYF.

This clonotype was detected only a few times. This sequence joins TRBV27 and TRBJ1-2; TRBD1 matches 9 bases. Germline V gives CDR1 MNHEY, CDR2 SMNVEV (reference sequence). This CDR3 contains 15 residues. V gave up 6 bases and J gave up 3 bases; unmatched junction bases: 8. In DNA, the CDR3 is TGTGCCAGCAGGGGGACAGGGTCGCTAGACTATGGCTACACCTTC. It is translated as CASRGTGSLDYGYTF.

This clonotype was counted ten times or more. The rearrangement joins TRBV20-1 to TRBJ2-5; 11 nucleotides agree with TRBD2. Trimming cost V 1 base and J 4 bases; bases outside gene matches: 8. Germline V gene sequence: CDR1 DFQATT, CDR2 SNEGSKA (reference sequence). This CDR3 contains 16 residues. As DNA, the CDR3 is TGCAGTGCTAGAGCAGAGGCGCTAGCGGGAGGAGAGACCCAGTACTTC. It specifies CSARAEALAGGETQYF.

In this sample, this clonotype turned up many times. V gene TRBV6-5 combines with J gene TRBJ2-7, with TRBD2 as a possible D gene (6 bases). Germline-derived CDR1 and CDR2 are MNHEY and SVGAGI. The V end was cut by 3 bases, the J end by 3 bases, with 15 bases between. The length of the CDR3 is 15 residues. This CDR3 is CASSYNRERDYEQYF. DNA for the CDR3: TGTGCCAGCAGTTATAACCGGGAGAGGGACTACGAGCAGTACTTC.

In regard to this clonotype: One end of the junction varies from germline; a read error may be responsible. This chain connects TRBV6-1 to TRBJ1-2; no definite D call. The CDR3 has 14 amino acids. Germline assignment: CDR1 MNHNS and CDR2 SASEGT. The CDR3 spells CTSTGQDFNYGYTF. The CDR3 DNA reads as TGTACCAGCACCGGGCAGGACTTTAACTATGGCTACACCTTC.

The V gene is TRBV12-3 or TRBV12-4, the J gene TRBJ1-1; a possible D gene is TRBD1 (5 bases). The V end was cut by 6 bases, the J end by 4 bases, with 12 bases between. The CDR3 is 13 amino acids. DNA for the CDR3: TGTGCCAGCAGGTCGAGCGGGGGCACTGAAGCTTTCTTT. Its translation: CASRSSGGTEAFF.

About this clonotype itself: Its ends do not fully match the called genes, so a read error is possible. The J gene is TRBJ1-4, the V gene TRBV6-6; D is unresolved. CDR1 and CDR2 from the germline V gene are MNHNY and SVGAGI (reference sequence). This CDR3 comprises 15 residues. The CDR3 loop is CASSYPSSKSEKLFF. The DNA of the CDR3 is TGTGCCAGCAGTTACCCCTCGAGTAAAAGTGAAAAGCTGTTTTTT.

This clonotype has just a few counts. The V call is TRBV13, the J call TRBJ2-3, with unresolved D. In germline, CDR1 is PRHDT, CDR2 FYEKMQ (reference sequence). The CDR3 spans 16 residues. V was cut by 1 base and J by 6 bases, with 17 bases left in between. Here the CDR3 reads CASSLEFSDRRDTQYF. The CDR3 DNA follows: TGTGCCAGCAGCTTAGAGTTCTCGGACCGAAGGGATACGCAGTATTTT.

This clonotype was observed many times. CDR3 nucleotides: TGTGCCACCAGTGAGACGGGAGAGTCCTACAATGAGCAGTTCTTC. It yields the protein CATSETGESYNEQFF. V and J are TRBV24-1 and TRBJ2-1; the D gene is possibly TRBD2 (6 bases). Between the trimmed V and J ends, which lost 4 bases and 1 base, there was a span of 10 bases. This CDR3 contains 15 residues. Germline CDR1 and CDR2: KGHDR and SFDVKD.

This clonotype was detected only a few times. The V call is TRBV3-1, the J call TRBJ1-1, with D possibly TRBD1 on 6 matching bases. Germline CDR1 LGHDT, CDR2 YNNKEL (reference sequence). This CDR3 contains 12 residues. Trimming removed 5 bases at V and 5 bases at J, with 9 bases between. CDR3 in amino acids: CASSSTGTEAFF. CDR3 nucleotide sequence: TGTGCCAGCAGCTCAACAGGGACTGAAGCTTTCTTT.